This is a list of T cell receptor beta chains from one sample in a study of T-cell memory formation after mild COVID-19. TCRdb called the 5' RACE reads again in MiXCR, with one record for every CDR3 protein. This table holds hundreds of thousands of distinct CDR3 sequences, over 20% found once. The sample was PBMCs or a T cell subset sorted from them (not recorded which). The receptors shown here come from an adult woman who had mild COVID-19 (a few samples of this study predate the infection). Cell type and time point are not known. CDR3s include the opening cysteine and the closing phenylalanine or tryptophan. D genes are given only for firm matches. The size of a clone is reported for some rows only, either as once, few or many, or as a class for expanded clones.

d_call	clone_size	v_call	j_call	cdr3_nt	cdr3_aa
NA	once	TRBV5-6	TRBJ1-2	TGTGCCAGCAGCCACGGGACCGGGGCACCCTATGGCTACACCTTC	CASSHGTGAPYGYTF
TRBD1	NA	TRBV5-1	TRBJ1-1	TGCGCCAGCAGCTTGGAAACAGGGGGCTCTGAAGCTTTCTTT	CASSLETGGSEAFF
NA	few	TRBV29-1	TRBJ1-1	TGCAGCGTTGAGGAGGGGACATACACTGAAGCTTTCTTT	CSVEEGTYTEAFF
TRBD2	NA	TRBV7-9	TRBJ2-1	TGTGCCAGCAGCTTAGCGGGAGGGGCTGAGCAGTTCTTC	CASSLAGGAEQFF
NA	NA	TRBV6-2/TRBV6-3	TRBJ1-1	TGTGCCAGCATCAAAGGGCTTTCGACTGAAGCTTTCTTT	CASIKGLSTEAFF
NA	few	TRBV12-3/TRBV12-4	TRBJ2-5	TGTGCCAGCCGCCCACAAAACCAAGAGACCCAGTACTTC	CASRPQNQETQYF
NA	few	TRBV3-1	TRBJ2-7	TGTGCCAGCAGTCGACTACACGAGCAGTACTTC	CASSRLHEQYF
NA	NA	TRBV6-4	TRBJ2-7	TGTGCCAGCAGTGAGTGGGCGGGATCCTACGAGCAGTACTTC	CASSEWAGSYEQYF
TRBD2	few	TRBV7-9	TRBJ2-3	TGTGCCAGCAGCTTAGACCTACGGCGGGAGCCCAGTCGGGAGGCAGATACGCAGTATTTT	CASSLDLRREPSREADTQYF
NA	NA	TRBV4-3	TRBJ2-2	TGCGCCAGCAGCCAAGATAGGACCCGGGCCGGGGAGCTGTTTTTT	CASSQDRTRAGELFF
NA	NA	TRBV10-3	TRBJ2-1	TGTGCCATCAGTGAGCTGGGAACCTACAATGAGCAGTTCTTC	CAISELGTYNEQFF
NA	NA	TRBV24-1	TRBJ2-3	TGTGCCACCAGTGAGTTCGACCAGCTAAACACAGATACGCAGTATTTT	CATSEFDQLNTDTQYF
NA	NA	TRBV7-6	TRBJ1-3	TGTGCCAGCAGCTTAGAAACAGAAATAAGCTCTGGAAACACCATATATTTT	CASSLETEISSGNTIYF
NA	few	TRBV30	TRBJ1-1	TGTGCCTGGAGGGACCTCTATGGAACTGAAGCTTTCTTT	CAWRDLYGTEAFF
NA	NA	TRBV6-5	TRBJ2-1	TGTGCCAGCAGTTACTCGCCCCCAGGGACCCTAAGCAATGAGCAGTTCTTC	CASSYSPPGTLSNEQFF
NA	NA	TRBV4-2	TRBJ2-3	TGTGCCAGCAGCCAAGAGACTGTATCCGGGTCCGATACGCAGTATTTT	CASSQETVSGSDTQYF
NA	few	TRBV20-1	TRBJ2-7	TGCAGTGCTAGAGATCTAGCCAGGGGGGCCCTGAGGTCGGACGAGCAGTACTTC	CSARDLARGALRSDEQYF
TRBD1	few	TRBV5-1	TRBJ2-1	TGCGCCAGCAGCTGGACAGGCAACTCCTACAATGAGCAGTTCTTC	CASSWTGNSYNEQFF
NA	few	TRBV5-6	TRBJ2-7	TGTGCCAGCAGCTTGTTCGGGACGGAGTCCTACGAGCAGTACTTC	CASSLFGTESYEQYF
TRBD2	NA	TRBV2	TRBJ2-1	TGTGCCAGCAGTCTAGCGGGGGTGGATGAGCAGTTCTTC	CASSLAGVDEQFF